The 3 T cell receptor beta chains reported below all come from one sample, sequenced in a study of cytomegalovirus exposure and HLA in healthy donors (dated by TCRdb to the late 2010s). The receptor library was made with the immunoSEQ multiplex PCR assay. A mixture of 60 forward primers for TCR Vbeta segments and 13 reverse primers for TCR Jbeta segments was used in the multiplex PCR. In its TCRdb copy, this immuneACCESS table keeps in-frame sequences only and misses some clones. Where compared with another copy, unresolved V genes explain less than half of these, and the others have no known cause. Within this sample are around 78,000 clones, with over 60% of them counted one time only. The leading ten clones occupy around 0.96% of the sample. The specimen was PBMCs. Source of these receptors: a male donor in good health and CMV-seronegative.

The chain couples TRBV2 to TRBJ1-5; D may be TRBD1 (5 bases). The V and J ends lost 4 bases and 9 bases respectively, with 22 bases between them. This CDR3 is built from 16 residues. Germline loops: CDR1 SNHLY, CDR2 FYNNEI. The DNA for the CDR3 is TGTGCCAGCAGTGCTCAGCAGCGGGACGGACGTGGGCCCCAGCATTTT. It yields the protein CASSAQQRDGRGPQHF.

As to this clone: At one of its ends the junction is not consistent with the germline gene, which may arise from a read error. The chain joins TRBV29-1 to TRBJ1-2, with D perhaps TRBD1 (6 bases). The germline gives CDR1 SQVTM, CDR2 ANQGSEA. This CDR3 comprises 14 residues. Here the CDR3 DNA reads TGCAGCGTGTCCCGGGGGGGCAAAAGCTATGGCTACCCCTTC. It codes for CSVSRGGKSYGYPF.

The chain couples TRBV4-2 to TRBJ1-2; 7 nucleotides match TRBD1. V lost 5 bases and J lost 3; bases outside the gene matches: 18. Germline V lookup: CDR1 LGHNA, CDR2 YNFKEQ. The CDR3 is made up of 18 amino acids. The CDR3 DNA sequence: TGTGCCAGCAGCGCTAAGGCTCCCGGGACAGCCAATTACTATGGCTACACCTTC. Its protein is CASSAKAPGTANYYGYTF.